The T cell receptor beta chain under discussion was sequenced for a study of blood T cell repertoires in COVID-19. Sequencing was performed with immunoSEQ multiplex PCR; in TCRdb, only in-frame clones are kept and a portion is missing. The table records some 190,000 clones, 80% of them present only once. This clone showed up just once. Input material: peripheral blood. The sequence was obtained from a man in his 60s with acute or convalescent COVID-19.

The CDR3 DNA is TGTGCCAGCTCACCGGTCCCGGGACTAGCGGTTCTAGCCAAAAACATTCAGTACTTC. Residues: CASSPVPGLAVLAKNIQYF. The chain combines TRBV18 with TRBJ2-4; 11 positions match TRBD2. Losses at the gene ends were 3 bases for V and 0 bases for J; bases not matched to a gene: 10. This CDR3 contains 19 residues. CDR1 is KGHSH, CDR2 LQKENI, per germline.